This is a list of T cell receptor beta chains from one sample in a study of T-cell reconstitution after alpha-beta-depleted transplantation in children. TCRdb ran MiXCR on the PCR reads and lists one entry per CDR3 protein. Found here are some 640,000 distinct CDR3 sequences, 16% of them singletons; the top ten hold over 0.95%. This sample comprised PBMCs from the stem cell graft donor, obtained from the stem cell graft. The receptors shown here come from a human donor who donated a stem cell graft to a child with acute myeloid leukemia. The CDR3 runs from the conserved cysteine through the conserved F or W. The D gene is left open where the match is weak. The listing skips clone size in some rows; elsewhere it reads once, few, many or a size class.

v_call	d_call	j_call	clone_size	cdr3_length	cdr3_aa	cdr3_nt
TRBV12-3/TRBV12-4	.	TRBJ1-5	.	14	CASSLGGNSQPQHF	TGTGCCAGCAGTTTAGGGGGGAACAGTCAGCCCCAGCATTTT
TRBV20-1	.	TRBJ2-7	many	13	CSAGGQSHYEQYF	TGCAGTGCTGGAGGACAGTCTCACTACGAGCAGTACTTC
TRBV28	.	TRBJ2-3	few	13	CASKDSGGDTQYF	TGTGCCAGCAAGGATTCTGGTGGAGATACGCAGTATTTT
TRBV5-8	.	TRBJ1-4	many	13	CASSGITSGKLFF	TGTGCCAGCAGCGGAATAACTAGCGGAAAACTGTTTTTT
TRBV30	.	TRBJ1-3	many	15	CAWSFGAGTGNTIYF	TGTGCCTGGAGTTTCGGGGCAGGGACTGGAAACACCATATATTTT
TRBV5-1	TRBD1	TRBJ2-3	.	14	CASSIKGQPDTQYF	TGCGCCAGCAGCATAAAGGGACAGCCAGATACGCAGTATTTT
TRBV5-5	TRBD1	TRBJ1-5	many	15	CASSPHGTDNQPQHF	TGTGCCAGCAGCCCCCATGGGACAGACAATCAGCCCCAGCATTTT
TRBV20-1	.	TRBJ1-1	many	13	CSARLGSNTEAFF	TGCAGTGCTAGATTGGGTTCGAACACTGAAGCTTTCTTT
TRBV5-1	.	TRBJ1-5	many	13	CASSFSGNQPQHF	TGCGCCAGCAGCTTCTCTGGCAATCAGCCCCAGCATTTT
TRBV20-1	.	TRBJ1-1	.	15	CSAAAGGAGNTDAFF	TGCAGTGCCGCAGCGGGGGGGGCCGGGAACACTGACGCTTTCTTT
TRBV20-1	TRBD1	TRBJ2-3	many	16	CSAINIGTVESDTQYF	TGCAGTGCTATCAACATCGGGACAGTAGAGTCAGATACGCAGTATTTT
TRBV4-3	.	TRBJ2-5	.	16	CASSQDYRGQSETQYF	TGCGCCAGCAGCCAAGACTACCGAGGACAGTCAGAGACCCAGTACTTC
TRBV12-3/TRBV12-4	.	TRBJ2-2	.	16	CASSSEGPPNTGELFF	TGTGCCAGCAGTTCTGAGGGACCCCCGAACACCGGGGAGCTGTTTTTT
TRBV12-3/TRBV12-4	.	TRBJ1-6	.	12	CASTTGNSPLHF	TGTGCCAGCACCACGGGCAATTCACCCCTCCACTTT
TRBV20-1	.	TRBJ2-2	many	16	CSATPGHRANTGELFF	TGCAGTGCCACACCAGGCCACAGGGCGAACACCGGGGAGCTGTTTTTT
TRBV4-3	.	TRBJ2-2	.	17	CASSQDRAARNTGELFF	TGCGCCAGCAGCCAAGATCGGGCAGCCAGGAACACCGGGGAGCTGTTTTTT
TRBV13	TRBD1	TRBJ2-5	many	14	CASSLTGGKETQYF	TGTGCCAGCAGCTTGACAGGGGGCAAGGAGACCCAGTACTTC
TRBV20-1	.	TRBJ2-5	many	15	CSARWGSRRTETQYF	TGCAGTGCTAGGTGGGGGTCTAGACGAACAGAGACCCAGTACTTC
TRBV6-5	.	TRBJ1-2	.	15	CASSHTRTVNYGYTF	TGTGCCAGCAGTCACACTCGGACGGTTAACTATGGCTACACCTTC
TRBV5-5	.	TRBJ1-6	many	15	CASSSIMQGNSPLHF	TGTGCCAGCAGTTCGATTATGCAGGGCAACTCACCCCTCCACTTT
TRBV5-1	.	TRBJ2-2	.	14	CASRGGGDTGELFF	TGCGCCAGCAGAGGGGGCGGGGACACCGGGGAGCTGTTTTTT
TRBV20-1	TRBD1	TRBJ2-7	many	15	CSARRGTDVTYEQYF	TGCAGTGCTAGAAGGGGGACAGATGTGACCTACGAGCAGTACTTC
TRBV20-1	TRBD2	TRBJ2-3	many	16	CSAALAGARFTDTQYF	TGCAGTGCCGCACTAGCGGGGGCTAGATTCACAGATACGCAGTATTTT
TRBV6-1	TRBD1	TRBJ2-5	.	15	CASSEAGQGVETQYF	TGTGCCAGCAGTGAAGCAGGACAGGGGGTGGAGACCCAGTACTTC
TRBV6-1	.	TRBJ2-5	many	13	CASMAYGGETQYF	TGTGCCAGCATGGCCTACGGGGGTGAGACCCAGTACTTC
TRBV4-1	.	TRBJ1-6	.	16	CASSQVRQGSRSPLHF	TGCGCCAGCAGCCAAGTTCGGCAGGGCTCCAGGTCACCCCTCCACTTT
TRBV20-1	TRBD2	TRBJ2-1	.	16	CSARAPGLAGVREQFF	TGCAGTGCTAGAGCCCCCGGACTAGCGGGGGTACGGGAGCAGTTCTTC
TRBV20-1	.	TRBJ1-6	few	18	CSASRDIEHDVIIRALHF	TGCAGTGCTTCCCGGGACATAGAGCACGACGTTATAATTCGGGCCCTCCACTTT
TRBV20-1	TRBD2	TRBJ2-3	many	15	CSARDLSGGRDTQYF	TGCAGTGCTAGAGATCTGTCGGGGGGGCGGGATACGCAGTATTTT
TRBV20-1	.	TRBJ2-7	few	15	CSARDVAGVTYEQYF	TGCAGTGCTAGAGATGTGGCAGGGGTGACCTACGAGCAGTACTTC
TRBV20-1	TRBD2	TRBJ2-5	many	16	CSAHSLLAGQRETQYF	TGCAGTGCTCACTCCCTCTTAGCGGGCCAACGGGAGACCCAGTACTTC
TRBV13	.	TRBJ1-1	.	15	CASSLTGFGWTEAFF	TGTGCCAGCAGCCTGACGGGATTCGGATGGACTGAAGCTTTCTTT
TRBV7-9	TRBD1	TRBJ1-4	.	14	CASRTSGQNEKLFF	TGTGCCAGCAGGACTTCGGGACAGAATGAAAAACTGTTTTTT
TRBV6-1	.	TRBJ2-7	few	17	CASSEGVVQPSSYEQYF	TGTGCCAGCAGTGAAGGAGTTGTGCAACCCAGCTCCTACGAGCAGTACTTC
TRBV4-2	.	TRBJ2-2	.	14	CASSQEPQAGELFF	TGTGCCAGCAGCCAAGAGCCTCAGGCCGGGGAGCTGTTTTTT
TRBV6-2/TRBV6-3	TRBD2	TRBJ2-1	many	16	CASRFSGGDASDEQFF	TGTGCCAGCAGATTTAGCGGGGGTGATGCCAGCGATGAGCAGTTCTTC
TRBV6-2/TRBV6-3	.	TRBJ2-5	few	12	CASISWRETQYF	TGTGCCAGCATTTCCTGGAGGGAGACCCAGTACTTC
TRBV5-8	TRBD1	TRBJ1-5	few	15	CASSVYFSGGEPQHF	TGTGCCAGCAGCGTCTACTTTTCAGGGGGCGAGCCCCAGCATTTT
TRBV7-2	TRBD2	TRBJ2-1	many	16	CASSLDGRGRWSEQFF	TGTGCCAGCAGCCTGGATGGGAGGGGACGCTGGAGTGAGCAGTTCTTC